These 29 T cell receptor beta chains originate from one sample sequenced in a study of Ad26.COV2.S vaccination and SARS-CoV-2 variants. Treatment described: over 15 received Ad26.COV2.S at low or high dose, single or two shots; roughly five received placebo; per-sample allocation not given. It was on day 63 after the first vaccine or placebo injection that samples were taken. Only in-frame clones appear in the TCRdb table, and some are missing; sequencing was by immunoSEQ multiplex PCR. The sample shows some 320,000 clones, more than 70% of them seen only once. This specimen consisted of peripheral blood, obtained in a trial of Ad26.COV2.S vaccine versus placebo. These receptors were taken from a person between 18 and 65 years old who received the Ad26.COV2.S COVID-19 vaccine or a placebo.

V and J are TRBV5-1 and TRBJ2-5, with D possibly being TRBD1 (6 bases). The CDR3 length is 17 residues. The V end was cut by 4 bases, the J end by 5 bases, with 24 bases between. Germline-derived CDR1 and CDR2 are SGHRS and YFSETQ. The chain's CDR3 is CASSPMGRGSPMETQYF. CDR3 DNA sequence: TGCGCCAGCAGCCCCATGGGAAGGGGGAGCCCAATGGAGACCCAGTACTTC.

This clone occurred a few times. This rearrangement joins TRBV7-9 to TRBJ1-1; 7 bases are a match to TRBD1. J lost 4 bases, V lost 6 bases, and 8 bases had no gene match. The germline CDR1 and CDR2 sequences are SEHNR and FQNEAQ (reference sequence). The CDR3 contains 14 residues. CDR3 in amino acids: CASSLTGEGTEAFF. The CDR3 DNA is TGTGCCAGCAGTTTAACAGGGGAAGGCACTGAAGCTTTCTTT.

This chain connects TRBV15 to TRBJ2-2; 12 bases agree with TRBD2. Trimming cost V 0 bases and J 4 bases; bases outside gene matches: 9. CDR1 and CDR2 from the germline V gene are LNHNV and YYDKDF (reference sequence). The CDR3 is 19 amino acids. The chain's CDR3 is CATSRDRRTSGAGTGELFF. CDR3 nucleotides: TGTGCCACCAGCAGAGATCGGAGGACTAGCGGGGCCGGCACCGGGGAGCTGTTTTTT. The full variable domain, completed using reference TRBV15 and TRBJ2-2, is DAMVIQNPRYQVTQFGKPVTLSCSQTLNHNVMYWYQQKSSQAPKLLFHYYDKDFNNEADTPDNFQSRRPNTSFCFLDIRSPGLGDTAMYLCATSRDRRTSGAGTGELFFGEGSRLTVL.

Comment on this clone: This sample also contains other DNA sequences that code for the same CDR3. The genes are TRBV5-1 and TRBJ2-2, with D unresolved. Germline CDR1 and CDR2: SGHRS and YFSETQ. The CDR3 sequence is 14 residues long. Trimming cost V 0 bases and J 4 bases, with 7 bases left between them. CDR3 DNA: TGCGCCAGCAGCTTGGGGGGTTCCACCGGGGAGCTGTTTTTT. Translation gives CASSLGGSTGELFF.

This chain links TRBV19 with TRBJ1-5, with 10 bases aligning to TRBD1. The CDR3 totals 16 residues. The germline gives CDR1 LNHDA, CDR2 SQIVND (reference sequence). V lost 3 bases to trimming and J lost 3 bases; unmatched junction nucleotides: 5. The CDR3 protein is CASSIRDRGINQPQHF. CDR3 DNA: TGTGCCAGTAGTATTAGGGACAGGGGCATCAATCAGCCCCAGCATTTT.

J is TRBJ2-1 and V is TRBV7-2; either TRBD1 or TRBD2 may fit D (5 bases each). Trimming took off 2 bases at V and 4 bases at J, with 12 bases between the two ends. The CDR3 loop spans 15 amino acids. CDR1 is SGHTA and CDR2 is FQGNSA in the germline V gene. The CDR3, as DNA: TGTGCCAGCAGCTTATTTCGGGGCAATTACAATGAGCAGTTCTTC. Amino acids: CASSLFRGNYNEQFF.

DNA of the CDR3: TGTGCCAGCTCACCTCAGACAGGGGGCGATGAGCAGTTCTTC. It yields the protein CASSPQTGGDEQFF. J is TRBJ2-1 and V is TRBV18; the match to TRBD1 covers 10 bases. The CDR3 runs to 14 residues. J lost 8 bases, V lost 3 bases, and 4 bases had no gene match. CDR1 KGHSH and CDR2 LQKENI come from the germline V gene.

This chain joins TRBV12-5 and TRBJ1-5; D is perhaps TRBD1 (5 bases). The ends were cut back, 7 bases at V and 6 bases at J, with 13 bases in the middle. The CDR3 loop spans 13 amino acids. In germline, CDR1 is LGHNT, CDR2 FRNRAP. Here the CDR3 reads CASVSAGSQPQHF. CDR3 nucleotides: TGTGCTAGTGTTTCGGCAGGGAGTCAGCCCCAGCATTTT.

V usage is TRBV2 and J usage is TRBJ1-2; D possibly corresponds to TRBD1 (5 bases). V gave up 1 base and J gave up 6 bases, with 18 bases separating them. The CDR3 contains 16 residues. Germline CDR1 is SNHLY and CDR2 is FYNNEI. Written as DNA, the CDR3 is TGTGCCAGCAGTGAAGGGAGGGACGGGGTAGGGAATGGCTACACCTTC. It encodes CASSEGRDGVGNGYTF.

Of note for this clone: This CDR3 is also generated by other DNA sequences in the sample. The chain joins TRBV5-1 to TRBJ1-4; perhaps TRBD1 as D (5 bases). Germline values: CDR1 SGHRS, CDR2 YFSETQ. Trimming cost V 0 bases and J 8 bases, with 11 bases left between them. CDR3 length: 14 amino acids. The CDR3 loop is CASSLAGVGEKLFF. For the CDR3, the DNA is TGCGCCAGCAGCTTGGCGGGGGTGGGGGAAAAACTGTTTTTT. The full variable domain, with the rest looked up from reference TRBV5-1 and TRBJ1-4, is KAGVTQTPRYLIKTRGQQVTLSCSPISGHRSVSWYQQTPGQGLQFLFEYFSETQRNKGNFPGRFSGRQFSNSRSEMNVSTLELGDSALYLCASSLAGVGEKLFFGSGTQLSVL.

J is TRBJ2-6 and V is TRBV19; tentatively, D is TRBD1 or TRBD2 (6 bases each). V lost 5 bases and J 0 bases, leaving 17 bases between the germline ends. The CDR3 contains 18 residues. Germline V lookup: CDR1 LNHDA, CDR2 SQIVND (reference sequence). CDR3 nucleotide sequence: TGTGCCAGTAGTCGCGGGACACCTGAGGGCTCTGGGGCCAACGTCCTGACTTTC. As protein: CASSRGTPEGSGANVLTF.

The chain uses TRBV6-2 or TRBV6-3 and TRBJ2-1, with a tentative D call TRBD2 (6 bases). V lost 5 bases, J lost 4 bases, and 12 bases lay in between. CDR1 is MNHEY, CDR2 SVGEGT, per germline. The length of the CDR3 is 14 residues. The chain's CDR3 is CASSTSGRYNEQFF. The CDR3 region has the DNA TGTGCCAGCAGTACCAGTGGGAGGTACAATGAGCAGTTCTTC.

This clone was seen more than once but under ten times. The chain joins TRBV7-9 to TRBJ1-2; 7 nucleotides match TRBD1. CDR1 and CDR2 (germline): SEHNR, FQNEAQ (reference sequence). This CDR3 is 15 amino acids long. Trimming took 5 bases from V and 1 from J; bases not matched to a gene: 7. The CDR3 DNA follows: TGTGCCAGCAGCCTGGGACAGTTACATAACTATGGCTACACCTTC. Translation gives CASSLGQLHNYGYTF.

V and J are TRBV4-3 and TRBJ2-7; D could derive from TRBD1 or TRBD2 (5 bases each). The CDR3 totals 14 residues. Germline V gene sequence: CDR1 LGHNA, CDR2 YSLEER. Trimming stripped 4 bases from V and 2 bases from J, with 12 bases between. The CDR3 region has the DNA TGCGCCAGCAGCCTAACCGGGACCGCCTACGAGCAGTACTTC. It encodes CASSLTGTAYEQYF.

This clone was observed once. The CDR3 nucleotides are TGTGCCAGCAGTGTGAGAAATCTTGGGAATGAGCAGTTCTTC. This gives the protein CASSVRNLGNEQFF. The rearrangement links TRBV2 to TRBJ2-1; D is uncertain. The CDR3 runs to 14 residues. The germline gives CDR1 SNHLY, CDR2 FYNNEI. Trimming stripped 4 bases from V and 7 bases from J, with 14 bases between.

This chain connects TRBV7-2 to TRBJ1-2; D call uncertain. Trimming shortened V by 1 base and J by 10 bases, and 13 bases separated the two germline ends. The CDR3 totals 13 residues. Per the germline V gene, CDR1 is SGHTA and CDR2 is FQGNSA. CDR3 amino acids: CASSLVWTLHYTF. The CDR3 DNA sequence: TGTGCCAGCAGCTTAGTCTGGACCCTACACTACACCTTC.

DNA of the CDR3: TGCGCCAGCAGCCAAGACAGGTTTGAAAAACTGTTTTTT. Translating gives CASSQDRFEKLFF. V gene TRBV4-3 combines with J gene TRBJ1-4; D is undetermined. Deletions cut 0 bases from V and 7 bases from J, with 6 bases between. Germline lookup yields CDR1 LGHNA and CDR2 YSLEER. The CDR3 covers 13 residues.

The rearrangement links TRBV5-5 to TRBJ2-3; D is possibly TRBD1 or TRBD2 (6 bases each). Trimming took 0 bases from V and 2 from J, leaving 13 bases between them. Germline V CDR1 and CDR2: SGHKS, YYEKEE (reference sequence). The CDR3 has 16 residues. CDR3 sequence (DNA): TGTGCCAGCAGCTTGGCCGAGGGGGGCCCCACAGATACGCAGTATTTT. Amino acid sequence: CASSLAEGGPTDTQYF.

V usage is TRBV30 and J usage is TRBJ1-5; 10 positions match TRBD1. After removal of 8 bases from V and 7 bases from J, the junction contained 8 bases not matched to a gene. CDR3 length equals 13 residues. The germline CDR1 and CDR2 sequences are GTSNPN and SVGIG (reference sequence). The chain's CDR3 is CAARDRGLQPQHF. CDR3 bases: TGTGCCGCCCGGGACAGGGGTTTACAGCCCCAGCATTTT. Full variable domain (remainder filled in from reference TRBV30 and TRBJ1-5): SQTIHQWPATLVQPVGSPLSLECTVEGTSNPNLYWYRQAAGRGLQLLFYSVGIGQISSEVPQNLSASRPQDRQFILSSKKLLLSDSGFYLCAARDRGLQPQHFGDGTRLSIL.

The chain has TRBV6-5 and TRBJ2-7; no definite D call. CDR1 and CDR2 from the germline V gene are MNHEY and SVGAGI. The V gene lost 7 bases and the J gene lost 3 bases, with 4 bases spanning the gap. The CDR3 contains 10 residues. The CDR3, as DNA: TGTGCCAGCAATCACTACGAGCAGTACTTC. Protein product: CASNHYEQYF.

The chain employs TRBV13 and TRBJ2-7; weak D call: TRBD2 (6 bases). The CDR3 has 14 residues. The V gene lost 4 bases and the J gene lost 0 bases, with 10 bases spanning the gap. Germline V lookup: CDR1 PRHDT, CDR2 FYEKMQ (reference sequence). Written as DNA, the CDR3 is TGTGCCAGCAGCTCGGACGGGGGCTCCTACGAGCAGTACTTC. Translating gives CASSSDGGSYEQYF.

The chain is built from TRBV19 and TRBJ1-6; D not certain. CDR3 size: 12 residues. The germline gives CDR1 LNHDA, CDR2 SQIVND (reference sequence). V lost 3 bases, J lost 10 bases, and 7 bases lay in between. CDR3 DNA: TGTGCCAGTAGTATTGAGGGATCACCCCTCCACTTT. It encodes CASSIEGSPLHF.

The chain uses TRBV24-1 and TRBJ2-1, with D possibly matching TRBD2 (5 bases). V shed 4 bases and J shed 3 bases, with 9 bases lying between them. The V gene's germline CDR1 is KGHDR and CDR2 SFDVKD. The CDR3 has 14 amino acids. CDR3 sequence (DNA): TGTGCCACCAGTGACTCCGGGATCTACAATGAGCAGTTCTTC. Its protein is CATSDSGIYNEQFF.

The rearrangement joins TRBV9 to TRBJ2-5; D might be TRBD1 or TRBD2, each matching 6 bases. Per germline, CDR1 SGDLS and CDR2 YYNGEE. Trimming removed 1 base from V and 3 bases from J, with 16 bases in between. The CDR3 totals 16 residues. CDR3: CASSVSPGAKEETQYF. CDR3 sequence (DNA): TGTGCCAGCAGCGTATCTCCGGGGGCGAAGGAAGAGACCCAGTACTTC.

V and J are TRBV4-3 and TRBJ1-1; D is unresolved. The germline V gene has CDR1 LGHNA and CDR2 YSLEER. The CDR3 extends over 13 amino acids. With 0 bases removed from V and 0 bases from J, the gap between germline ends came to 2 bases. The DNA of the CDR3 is TGCGCCAGCAGCCAAGAGCTGAACACTGAAGCTTTCTTT. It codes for CASSQELNTEAFF.

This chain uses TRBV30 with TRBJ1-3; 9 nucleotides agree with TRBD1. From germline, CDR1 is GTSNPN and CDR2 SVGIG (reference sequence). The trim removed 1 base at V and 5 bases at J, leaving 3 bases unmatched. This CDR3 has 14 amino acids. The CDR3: CAWSADRGRNTIYF. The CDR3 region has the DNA TGTGCCTGGAGTGCGGACAGGGGAAGAAACACCATATATTTT.

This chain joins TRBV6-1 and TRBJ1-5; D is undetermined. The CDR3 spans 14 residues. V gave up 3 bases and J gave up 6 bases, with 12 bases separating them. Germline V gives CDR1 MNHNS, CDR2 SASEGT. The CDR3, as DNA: TGTGCCAGCAGTGAGGCTTCGGACCGTCAGCCCCAGCATTTT. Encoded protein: CASSEASDRQPQHF.

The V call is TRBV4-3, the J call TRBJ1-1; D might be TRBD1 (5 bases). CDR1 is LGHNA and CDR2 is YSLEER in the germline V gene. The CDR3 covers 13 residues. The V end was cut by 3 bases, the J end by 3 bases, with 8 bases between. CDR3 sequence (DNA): TGCGCCAGCAGCCAGAAGGGGTACACTGAAGCTTTCTTT. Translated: CASSQKGYTEAFF.

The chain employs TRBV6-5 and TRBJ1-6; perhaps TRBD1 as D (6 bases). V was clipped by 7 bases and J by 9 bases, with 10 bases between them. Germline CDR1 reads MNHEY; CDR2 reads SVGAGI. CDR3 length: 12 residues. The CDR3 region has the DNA TGTGCCAGCACCGGACAGACTTCACCCCTCCACTTT. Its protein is CASTGQTSPLHF.